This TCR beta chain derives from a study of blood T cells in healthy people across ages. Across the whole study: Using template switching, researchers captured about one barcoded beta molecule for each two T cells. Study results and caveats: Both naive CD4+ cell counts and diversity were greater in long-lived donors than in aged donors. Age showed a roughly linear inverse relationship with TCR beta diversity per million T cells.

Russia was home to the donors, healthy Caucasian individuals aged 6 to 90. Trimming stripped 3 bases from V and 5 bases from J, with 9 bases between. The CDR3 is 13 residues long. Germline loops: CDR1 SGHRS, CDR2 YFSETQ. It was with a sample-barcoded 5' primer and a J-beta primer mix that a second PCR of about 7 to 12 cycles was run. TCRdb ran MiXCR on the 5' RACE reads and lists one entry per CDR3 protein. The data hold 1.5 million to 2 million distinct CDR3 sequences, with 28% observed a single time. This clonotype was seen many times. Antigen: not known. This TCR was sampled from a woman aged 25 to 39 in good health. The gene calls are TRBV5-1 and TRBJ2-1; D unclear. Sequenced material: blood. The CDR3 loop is CASSSSSHNEQFF. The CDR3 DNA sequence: TGCGCCAGCAGCTCAAGTAGTCACAATGAGCAGTTCTTC.